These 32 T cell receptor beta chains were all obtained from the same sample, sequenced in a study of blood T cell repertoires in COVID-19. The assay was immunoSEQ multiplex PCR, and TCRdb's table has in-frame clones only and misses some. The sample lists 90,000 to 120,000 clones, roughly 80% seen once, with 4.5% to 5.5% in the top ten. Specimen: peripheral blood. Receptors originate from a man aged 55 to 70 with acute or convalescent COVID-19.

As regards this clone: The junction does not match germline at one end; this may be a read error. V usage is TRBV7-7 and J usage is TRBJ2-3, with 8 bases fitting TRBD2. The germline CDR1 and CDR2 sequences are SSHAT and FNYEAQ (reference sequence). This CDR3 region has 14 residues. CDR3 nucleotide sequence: TGTGCTAGCAGCTTAGACGGGAGGGGAGATACGCAGTATTTT. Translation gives CASSLDGRGDTQYF.

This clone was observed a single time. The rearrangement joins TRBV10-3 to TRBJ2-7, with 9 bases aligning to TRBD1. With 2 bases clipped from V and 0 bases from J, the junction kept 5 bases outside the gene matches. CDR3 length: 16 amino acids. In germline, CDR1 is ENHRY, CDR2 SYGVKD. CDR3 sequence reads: CAISERPGQGSYEQYF. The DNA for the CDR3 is TGTGCCATCAGTGAGCGCCCGGGACAGGGCTCCTACGAGCAGTACTTC.

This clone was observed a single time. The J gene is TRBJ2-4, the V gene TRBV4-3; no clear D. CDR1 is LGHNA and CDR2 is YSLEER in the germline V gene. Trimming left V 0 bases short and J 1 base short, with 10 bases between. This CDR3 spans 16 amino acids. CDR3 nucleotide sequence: TGCGCCAGCAGCCAAGATCTCGCGATGGCCAAAAACATTCAGTACTTC. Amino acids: CASSQDLAMAKNIQYF.

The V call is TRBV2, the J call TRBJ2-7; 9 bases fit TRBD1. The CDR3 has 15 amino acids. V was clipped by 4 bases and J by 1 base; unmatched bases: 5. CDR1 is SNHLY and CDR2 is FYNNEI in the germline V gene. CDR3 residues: CASSGDRAGSYEQYF. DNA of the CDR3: TGTGCCAGCAGTGGGGACAGGGCAGGGTCCTACGAGCAGTACTTC.

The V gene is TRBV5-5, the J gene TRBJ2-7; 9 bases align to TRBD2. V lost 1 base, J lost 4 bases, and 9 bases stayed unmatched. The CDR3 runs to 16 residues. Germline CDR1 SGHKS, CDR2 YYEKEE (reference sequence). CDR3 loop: CASSLSLSGRLYEQYF. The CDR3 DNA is TGTGCCAGCAGCTTGTCACTCAGCGGGAGGCTTTACGAGCAGTACTTC.

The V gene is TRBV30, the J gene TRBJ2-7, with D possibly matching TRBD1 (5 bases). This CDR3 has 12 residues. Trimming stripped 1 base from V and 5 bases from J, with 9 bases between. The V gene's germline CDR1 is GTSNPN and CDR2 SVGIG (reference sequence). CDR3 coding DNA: TGTGCCTGGAGTGCGCAGGGCCACGAGCAGTACTTC. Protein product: CAWSAQGHEQYF.

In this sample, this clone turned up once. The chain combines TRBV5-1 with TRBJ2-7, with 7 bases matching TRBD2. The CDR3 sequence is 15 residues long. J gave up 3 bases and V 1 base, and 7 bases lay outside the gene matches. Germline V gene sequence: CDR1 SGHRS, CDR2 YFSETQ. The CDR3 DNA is TGCGCCAGCAGCTTGTCATGGCTAGCGGTCTACGAGCAGTACTTC. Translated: CASSLSWLAVYEQYF.

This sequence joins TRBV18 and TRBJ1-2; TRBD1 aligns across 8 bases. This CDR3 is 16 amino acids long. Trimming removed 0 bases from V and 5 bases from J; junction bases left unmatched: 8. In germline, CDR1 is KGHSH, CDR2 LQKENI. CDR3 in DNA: TGTGCCAGCTCACCACCCGGCCAGGGGGCTCGTTATGGCTACACCTTC. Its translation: CASSPPGQGARYGYTF. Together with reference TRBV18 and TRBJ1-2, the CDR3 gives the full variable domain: NAGVMQNPRHLVRRRGQEARLRCSPMKGHSHVYWYRQLPEEGLKFMVYLQKENIIDESGMPKERFSAEFPKEGPSILRIQQVVRGDSAAYFCASSPPGQGARYGYTFGSGTRLTVV.

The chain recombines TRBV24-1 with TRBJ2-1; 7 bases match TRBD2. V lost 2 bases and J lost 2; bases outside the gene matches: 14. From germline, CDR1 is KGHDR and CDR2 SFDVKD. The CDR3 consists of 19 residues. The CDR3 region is CATSDSGTNRKETYNEQFF. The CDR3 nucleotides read TGTGCCACCAGTGATTCCGGGACTAACCGAAAGGAAACCTACAATGAGCAGTTCTTC.

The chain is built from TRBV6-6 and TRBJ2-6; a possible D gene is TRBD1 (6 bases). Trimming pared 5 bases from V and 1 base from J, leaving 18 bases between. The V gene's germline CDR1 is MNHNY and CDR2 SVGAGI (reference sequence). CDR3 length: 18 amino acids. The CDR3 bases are TGTGCCAGCAGTCCCTATGGGACAAAAACTTCTGGGGCCAACGTCCTGACTTTC. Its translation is CASSPYGTKTSGANVLTF.

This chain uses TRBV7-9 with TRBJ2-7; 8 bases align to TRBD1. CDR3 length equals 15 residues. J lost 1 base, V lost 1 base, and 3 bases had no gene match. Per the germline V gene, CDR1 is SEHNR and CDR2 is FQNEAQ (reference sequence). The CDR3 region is CASSLGTGRSYEQYF. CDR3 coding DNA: TGTGCCAGCAGCTTAGGGACAGGGAGGTCCTACGAGCAGTACTTC. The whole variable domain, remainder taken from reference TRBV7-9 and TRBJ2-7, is DTGVSQNPRHKITKRGQNVTFRCDPISEHNRLYWYRQTLGQGPEFLTYFQNEAQLEKSRLLSDRFSAERPKGSFSTLEIQRTEQGDSAMYLCASSLGTGRSYEQYFGPGTRLTVT.

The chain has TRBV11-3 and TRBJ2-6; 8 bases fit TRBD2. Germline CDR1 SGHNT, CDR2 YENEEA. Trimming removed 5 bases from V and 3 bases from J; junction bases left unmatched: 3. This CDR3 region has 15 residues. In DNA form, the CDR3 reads TGTGCCAGCAGCGCGGGGGGCGGTGGGGCCAACGTCCTGACTTTC. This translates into CASSAGGGGANVLTF.

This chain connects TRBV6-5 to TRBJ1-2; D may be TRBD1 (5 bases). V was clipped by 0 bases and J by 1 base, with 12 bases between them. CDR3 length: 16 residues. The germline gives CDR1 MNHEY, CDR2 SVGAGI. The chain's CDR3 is CASSYSGGRINYGYTF. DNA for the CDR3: TGTGCCAGCAGTTACTCGGGGGGACGGATTAACTATGGCTACACCTTC.

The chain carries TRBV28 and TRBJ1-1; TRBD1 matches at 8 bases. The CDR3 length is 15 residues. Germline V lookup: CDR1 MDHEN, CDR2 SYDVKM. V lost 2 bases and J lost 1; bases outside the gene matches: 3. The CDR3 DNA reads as TGTGCCAGCAGTTTACCAGGGACAGGGAACACTGAAGCTTTCTTT. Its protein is CASSLPGTGNTEAFF.

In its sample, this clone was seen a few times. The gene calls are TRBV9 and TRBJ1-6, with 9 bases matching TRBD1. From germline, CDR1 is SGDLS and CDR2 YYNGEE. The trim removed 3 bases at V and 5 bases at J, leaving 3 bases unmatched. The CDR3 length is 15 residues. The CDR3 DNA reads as TGTGCCAGCAGCGCCGGGGACAGGGATAATTCACCCCTCCACTTT. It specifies CASSAGDRDNSPLHF. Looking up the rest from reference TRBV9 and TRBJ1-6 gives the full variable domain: DSGVTQTPKHLITATGQRVTLRCSPRSGDLSVYWYQQSLDQGLQFLIQYYNGEERAKGNILERFSAQQFPDLHSELNLSSLELGDSALYFCASSAGDRDNSPLHFGNGTRLTVT.

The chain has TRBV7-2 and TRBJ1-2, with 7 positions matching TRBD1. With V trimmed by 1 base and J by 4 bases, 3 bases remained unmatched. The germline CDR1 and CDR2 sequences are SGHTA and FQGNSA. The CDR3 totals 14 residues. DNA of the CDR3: TGTGCCAGCAGCTTAGGAGGGGGCGGCTATGGCTACACCTTC. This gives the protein CASSLGGGGYGYTF.

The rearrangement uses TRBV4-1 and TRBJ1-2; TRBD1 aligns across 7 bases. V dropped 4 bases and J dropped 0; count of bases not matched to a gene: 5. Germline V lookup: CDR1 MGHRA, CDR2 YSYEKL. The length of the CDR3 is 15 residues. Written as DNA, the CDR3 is TGCGCCAGCAGCCCCGACAGGGAAGCTAACTATGGCTACACCTTC. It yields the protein CASSPDREANYGYTF.

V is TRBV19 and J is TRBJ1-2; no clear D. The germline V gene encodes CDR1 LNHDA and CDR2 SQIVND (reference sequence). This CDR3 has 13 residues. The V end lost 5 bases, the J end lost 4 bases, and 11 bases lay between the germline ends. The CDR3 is CASSPTRPYGYTF. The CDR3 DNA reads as TGTGCCAGTAGTCCTACCAGGCCCTATGGCTACACCTTC. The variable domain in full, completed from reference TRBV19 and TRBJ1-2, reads DGGITQSPKYLFRKEGQNVTLSCEQNLNHDAMYWYRQDPGQGLRLIYYSQIVNDFQKGDIAEGYSVSREKKESFPLTVTSAQKNPTAFYLCASSPTRPYGYTFGSGTRLTVV.

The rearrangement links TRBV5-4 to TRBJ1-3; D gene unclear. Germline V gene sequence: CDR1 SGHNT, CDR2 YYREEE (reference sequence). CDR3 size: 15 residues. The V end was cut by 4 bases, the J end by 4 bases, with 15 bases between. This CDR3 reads CASSAAVELGNTIYF. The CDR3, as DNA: TGTGCCAGCAGCGCGGCGGTGGAGTTGGGAAACACCATATATTTT.

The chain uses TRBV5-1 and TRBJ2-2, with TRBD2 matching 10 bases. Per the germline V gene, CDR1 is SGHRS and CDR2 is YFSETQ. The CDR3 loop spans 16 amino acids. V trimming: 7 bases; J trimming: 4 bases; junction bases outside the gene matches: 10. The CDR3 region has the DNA TGCGCCAGCCAGCGTCTAGCGGGGGACCCCACCGGGGAGCTGTTTTTT. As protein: CASQRLAGDPTGELFF. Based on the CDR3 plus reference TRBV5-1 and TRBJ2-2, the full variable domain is KAGVTQTPRYLIKTRGQQVTLSCSPISGHRSVSWYQQTPGQGLQFLFEYFSETQRNKGNFPGRFSGRQFSNSRSEMNVSTLELGDSALYLCASQRLAGDPTGELFFGEGSRLTVL.

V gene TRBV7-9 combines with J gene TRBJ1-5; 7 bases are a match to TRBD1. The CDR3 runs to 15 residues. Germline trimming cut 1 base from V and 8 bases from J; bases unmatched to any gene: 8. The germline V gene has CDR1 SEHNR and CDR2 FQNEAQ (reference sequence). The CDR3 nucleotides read TGTGCCAGCAGCTTAGGGGACAGCCAAGGGGAGCCCCAGCATTTT. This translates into CASSLGDSQGEPQHF.

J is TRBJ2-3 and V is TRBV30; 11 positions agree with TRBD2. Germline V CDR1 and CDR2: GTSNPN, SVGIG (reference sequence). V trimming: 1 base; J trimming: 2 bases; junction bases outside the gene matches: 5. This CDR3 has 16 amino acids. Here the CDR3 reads CAWSGLAGGPTDTQYF. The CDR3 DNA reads TGTGCCTGGAGTGGGCTAGCGGGAGGACCCACAGATACGCAGTATTTT.

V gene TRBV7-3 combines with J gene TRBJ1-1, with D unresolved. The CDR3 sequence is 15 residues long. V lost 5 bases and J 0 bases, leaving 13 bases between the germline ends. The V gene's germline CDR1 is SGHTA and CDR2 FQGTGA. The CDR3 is CASSLRGRMNTEAFF. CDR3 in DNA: TGTGCCAGCAGCCTCCGGGGTCGGATGAACACTGAAGCTTTCTTT.

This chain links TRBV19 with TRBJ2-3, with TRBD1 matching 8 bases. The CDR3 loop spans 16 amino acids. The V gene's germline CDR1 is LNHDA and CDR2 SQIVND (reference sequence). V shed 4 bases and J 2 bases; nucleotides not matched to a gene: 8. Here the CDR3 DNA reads TGTGCCAGTAGTACCAATCGGACAGGGTACACAGATACGCAGTATTTT. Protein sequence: CASSTNRTGYTDTQYF.

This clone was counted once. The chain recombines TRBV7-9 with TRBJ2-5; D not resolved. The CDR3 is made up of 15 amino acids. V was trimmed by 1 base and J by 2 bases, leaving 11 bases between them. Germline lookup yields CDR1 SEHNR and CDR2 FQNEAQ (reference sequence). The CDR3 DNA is TGTGCCAGCAGCTTAGTCGAGGCGCCGCAAGAGACCCAGTACTTC. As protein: CASSLVEAPQETQYF.

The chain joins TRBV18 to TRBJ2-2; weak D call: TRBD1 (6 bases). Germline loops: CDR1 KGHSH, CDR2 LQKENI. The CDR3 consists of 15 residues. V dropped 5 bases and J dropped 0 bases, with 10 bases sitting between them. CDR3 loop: CASSGGTANTGELFF. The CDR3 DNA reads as TGTGCCAGCTCAGGGGGCACCGCGAACACCGGGGAGCTGTTTTTT.

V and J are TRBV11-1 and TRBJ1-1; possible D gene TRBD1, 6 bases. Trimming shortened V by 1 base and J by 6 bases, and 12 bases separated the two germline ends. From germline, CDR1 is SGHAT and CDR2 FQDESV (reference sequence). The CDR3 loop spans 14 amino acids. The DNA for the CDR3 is TGTGCCAGCAGCTTAGGGGGGGGCGAGCCTGAAGCTTTCTTT. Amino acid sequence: CASSLGGGEPEAFF. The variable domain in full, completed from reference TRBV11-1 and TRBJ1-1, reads EAEVAQSPRYKITEKSQAVAFWCDPISGHATLYWYRQILGQGPELLVQFQDESVVDDSQLPKDRFSAERLKGVDSTLKIQPAELGDSAMYLCASSLGGGEPEAFFGQGTRLTVV.

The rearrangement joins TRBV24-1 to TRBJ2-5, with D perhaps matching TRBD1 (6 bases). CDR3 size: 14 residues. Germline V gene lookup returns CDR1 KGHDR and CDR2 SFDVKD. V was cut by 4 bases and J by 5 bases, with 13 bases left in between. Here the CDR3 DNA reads TGTGCCACCAGTGACCCGGACAGTCGTGAGACCCAGTACTTC. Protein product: CATSDPDSRETQYF.

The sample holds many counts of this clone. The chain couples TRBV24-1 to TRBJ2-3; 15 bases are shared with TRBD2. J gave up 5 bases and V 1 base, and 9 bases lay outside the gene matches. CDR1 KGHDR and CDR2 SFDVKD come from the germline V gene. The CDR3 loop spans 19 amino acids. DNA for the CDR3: TGTGCCACCAGTGATTTAGCGGGGGGACTAGCGGGAGGAAGAGATACGCAGTATTTT. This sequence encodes CATSDLAGGLAGGRDTQYF.

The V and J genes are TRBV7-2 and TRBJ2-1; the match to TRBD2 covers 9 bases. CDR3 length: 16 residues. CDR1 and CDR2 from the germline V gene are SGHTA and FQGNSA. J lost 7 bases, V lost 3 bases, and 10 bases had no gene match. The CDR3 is CASSLGGGRAFNEQFF. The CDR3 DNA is TGTGCCAGCAGCTTGGGGGGCGGGAGGGCCTTTAATGAGCAGTTCTTC.

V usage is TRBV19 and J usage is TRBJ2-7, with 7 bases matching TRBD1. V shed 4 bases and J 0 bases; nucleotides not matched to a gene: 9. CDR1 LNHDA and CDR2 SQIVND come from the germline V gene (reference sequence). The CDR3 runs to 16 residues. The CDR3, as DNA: TGTGCCAGTAGTACTAGGGACAGAGGGATCTCCTACGAGCAGTACTTC. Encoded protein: CASSTRDRGISYEQYF.

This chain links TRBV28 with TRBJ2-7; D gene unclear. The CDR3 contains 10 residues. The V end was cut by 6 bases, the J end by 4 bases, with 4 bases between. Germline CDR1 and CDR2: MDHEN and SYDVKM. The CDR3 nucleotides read TGTGCCAGCAGCAATTACGAGCAGTACTTC. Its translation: CASSNYEQYF.